The rows below give T cell receptor beta chains drawn from one sample of a study of T cells after yellow fever vaccination. Via MiXCR, TCRdb re-called the 5' RACE reads, giving one row per CDR3 protein. The table has a few hundred thousand distinct CDR3 sequences, about 7.8% seen once. The starting material was PBMCs, obtained around 45 days after the first yellow fever vaccination. The origin of the receptors is a man between 18 and 35 years old who received the YFV17D yellow fever vaccine. CDR3s include the opening cysteine and the closing phenylalanine or tryptophan. The size field is filled for only some rows; it gives once, few, many or a size class.

few | TRBV11-3 | CASSKHGTSGQETQYF
. | TRBV12-3/TRBV12-4 | CASVGPTQNIQYF
. | TRBV28 | CASSLVQGHGELFF
few | TRBV6-6 | CASSYVQNTEAFF
. | TRBV9 | CASSGKARGDGYTF
. | TRBV12-3/TRBV12-4 | CASSFGTGGLGEQYF
few | TRBV5-1 | CASSLIQLDEQFF
. | TRBV28 | CASSSPGLAVEQYF
many | TRBV5-1 | CASSLRSMNTEAFF
. | TRBV14 | CASSLRGFTYEQYF
few | TRBV4-1 | CASSQAGVLDIQYF
few | TRBV11-2 | CASSLGGSGAYNEQFF
few | TRBV15 | CATSREAGGYGYTF
. | TRBV6-5 | CASSYSGSTGELFF
many | TRBV18 | CASSPQGTGGYGYTF
many | TRBV12-3/TRBV12-4 | CASSWRAWYSYEQYF
few | TRBV5-1 | CASSPSLAGGSLSETQYF
. | TRBV7-9 | CASSPLGQGNGYTF
. | TRBV27 | CASSSQGVYGYTF
few | TRBV7-3 | CASSRIATSSYNEQFF
. | TRBV5-1 | CASSLGRTGQIDGYTF
many | TRBV12-3/TRBV12-4 | CASSAKVAFF
few | TRBV20-1 | CSARDIERGYTDTQYF
. | TRBV12-3/TRBV12-4 | CASTIAGASSYNEQFF
many | TRBV4-3 | CASSVQGRGNEQFF
many | TRBV5-1 | CASSEQGLGYTF
. | TRBV20-1 | CSANLGTYNSPLHF
. | TRBV12-3/TRBV12-4 | CASSKQGRGYNEQFF
few | TRBV4-2 | CASSQDGPGGTGELFF
. | TRBV7-2 | CASSPRRNTQYF
few | TRBV12-3/TRBV12-4 | CASSLTPYTGELFF
. | TRBV11-2 | CASSDTIRSALGAGELFF
few | TRBV4-1 | CASSRQEYPRTNYGYTF
few | TRBV5-1 | CASSLALGTETQYF
. | TRBV21-1 | CASSKPSWDRAKYSNQPQHF
. | TRBV5-1 | CASSPDRGSNTGELFF
. | TRBV27 | CASGTSRNGEQFF
. | TRBV5-4 | CASSLGGTGSATGELFF
few | TRBV7-9 | CASTLSALAFF
. | TRBV12-3/TRBV12-4 | CASTSRETGMNTEAFF
. | TRBV12-3/TRBV12-4 | CASGTGLGRYEQYF
. | TRBV27 | CASSVAGGYNEQFF
few | TRBV7-2 | CASSLERWGETQYF
. | TRBV21-1 | CASSNMPIPVDQPQHF
. | TRBV29-1 | CSVEEGGPGNTIYF
few | TRBV11-2 | CASSLRGGTGGFHTEAFF
. | TRBV13 | CASSLGSSGGRISYNEQFF
. | TRBV3-1 | CASSHGDRRNNEQFF
many | TRBV12-3/TRBV12-4 | CASSGGGGYTF
. | TRBV10-3 | CAIRGDGKDGYTF
few | TRBV4-3 | CASSWGEGSPLHF
. | TRBV11-2 | CASRLSLRGGRSYEQYF
many | TRBV7-6 | CASSFGGSDTQYF